One sample yielded the 19 T cell receptor beta chains listed below, sequenced in a study of beta chain features in type 1 diabetes. Sequencing targeted expressed TCRB transcripts, as all isolated RNA had been reverse transcribed. TCRdb keeps only in-frame clones here, not all; method: immunoSEQ multiplex PCR. Altogether hundreds of thousands of clones are present, roughly 16% being singletons, with the ten largest covering 0.093%. The sequencing sample was made of naive CD4+ T cells from blood. All receptors derive from a man aged 18-30 years in good health.

In DNA, the CDR3 is TGTGCCAGCAGTGAGGGACAGACGAACACTGAAGCTTTCTTT. It translates to CASSEGQTNTEAFF. The chain uses TRBV2 and TRBJ1-1; 7 bases map to TRBD1. J gave up 1 base and V 3 bases, and 2 bases lay outside the gene matches. Per the germline V gene, CDR1 is SNHLY and CDR2 is FYNNEI. The CDR3 is made up of 14 amino acids.

The V gene is TRBV28, the J gene TRBJ1-5; D ambiguous. V lost 6 bases, J lost 2 bases, and 5 bases lay in between. CDR3 length equals 12 residues. Germline CDR1 is MDHEN and CDR2 is SYDVKM. This CDR3 reads CASRGRNQPQHF. The CDR3 coding sequence is TGTGCCAGCAGAGGACGCAATCAGCCCCAGCATTTT.

The genes are TRBV30 and TRBJ1-4; 9 bases are shared with TRBD1. This CDR3 contains 14 residues. With V trimmed by 4 bases and J by 8 bases, 8 bases remained unmatched. From germline, CDR1 is GTSNPN and CDR2 SVGIG (reference sequence). The CDR3 loop reads CAWKRTGAGEKLFF. CDR3 DNA: TGTGCCTGGAAACGGACAGGGGCTGGGGAAAAACTGTTTTTT.

V is TRBV5-4 and J is TRBJ2-5, with 11 bases fitting TRBD2. The CDR3 sequence is 14 residues long. V gave up 2 bases and J gave up 7 bases; unmatched junction bases: 4. Looked up from germline, CDR1 is SGHNT and CDR2 is YYREEE (reference sequence). As DNA, the CDR3 is TGTGCCAGCAGCTTCCCCGGACTAGCGGGGACCCAGTACTTC. Translation: CASSFPGLAGTQYF.

DNA for the CDR3: TGTGCCAGCAGCGTCGGACATTTGTCCTACAATGAGCAGTTCTTC. Its protein is CASSVGHLSYNEQFF. This chain connects TRBV9 to TRBJ2-1, with D perhaps matching TRBD1 (5 bases). Germline CDR1 SGDLS, CDR2 YYNGEE. This CDR3 comprises 15 residues. V gave up 2 bases and J gave up 1 base, with 10 bases separating them.

This clone has just a few counts. Other DNA sequences of this sample code for an identical CDR3. This chain joins TRBV9 and TRBJ2-1; D remains unclear. The CDR3 spans 12 residues. Germline loops: CDR1 SGDLS, CDR2 YYNGEE. Trimming shortened V by 2 bases and J by 3 bases, and 3 bases separated the two germline ends. CDR3 amino acids: CASSVNYNEQFF. The DNA of the CDR3 is TGTGCCAGCAGCGTCAACTACAATGAGCAGTTCTTC.

This clone was picked up a small number of times. J is TRBJ1-5 and V is TRBV12-5; TRBD1 matches 7 bases. Germline-derived CDR1 and CDR2 are LGHNT and FRNRAP. V shed 4 bases, J shed 3 bases, and the junction held 6 bases outside the gene matches. The CDR3 has 15 residues. CDR3 DNA sequence: TGTGCTAGTGGTTCCGGGACAGCCTCCAATCAGCCCCAGCATTTT. This sequence encodes CASGSGTASNQPQHF. The full variable domain, in which reference TRBV12-5 and TRBJ1-5 provide the parts outside the CDR3, is DARVTQTPRHKVTEMGQEVTMRCQPILGHNTVFWYRQTMMQGLELLAYFRNRAPLDDSGMPKDRFSAEMPDATLATLKIQPSEPRDSAVYFCASGSGTASNQPQHFGDGTRLSIL.

Only a few counts were recorded for this clone. V gene TRBV5-1 combines with J gene TRBJ2-2; TRBD2 aligns across 10 bases. This CDR3 comprises 16 residues. Looked up from germline, CDR1 is SGHRS and CDR2 is YFSETQ. V was clipped by 6 bases and J by 2 bases; unmatched bases: 7. CDR3 nucleotides: TGCGCCAGCACCAAATTAGCGGGAGGAAACACCGGGGAGCTGTTTTTT. This sequence encodes CASTKLAGGNTGELFF.

This clone was picked up a small number of times. The CDR3 DNA reads TGCGCCAGCAGCTTCTTCGGGAACACTGAAGCTTTCTTT. The encoded protein is CASSFFGNTEAFF. The chain uses TRBV5-1 and TRBJ1-1; no reliable D call. The CDR3 has 13 amino acids. Trimming removed 2 bases at V and 1 base at J, with 6 bases between. Germline V lookup: CDR1 SGHRS, CDR2 YFSETQ. The variable domain in full, with the rest retrieved from reference TRBV5-1 and TRBJ1-1, is KAGVTQTPRYLIKTRGQQVTLSCSPISGHRSVSWYQQTPGQGLQFLFEYFSETQRNKGNFPGRFSGRQFSNSRSEMNVSTLELGDSALYLCASSFFGNTEAFFGQGTRLTVV.

The J gene is TRBJ1-5, the V gene TRBV30, with D possibly matching TRBD1 (6 bases). Germline V gene data show CDR1 as GTSNPN and CDR2 as SVGIG (reference sequence). Deletions cut 2 bases from V and 0 bases from J, with 17 bases between. This CDR3 has 17 residues. This CDR3 reads CAWSTAGTSYSNQPQHF. The CDR3 region has the DNA TGTGCCTGGAGTACCGCCGGGACAAGCTATAGCAATCAGCCCCAGCATTTT.

V gene TRBV7-2 combines with J gene TRBJ2-1; possible D gene TRBD1, 5 bases. Germline CDR1 and CDR2: SGHTA and FQGNSA. Deletions cut 1 base from V and 0 bases from J, with 7 bases between. The CDR3 extends over 15 amino acids. The CDR3 coding sequence is TGTGCCAGCAGCTTAGTTCAGGGCTCCTACAATGAGCAGTTCTTC. Its translation is CASSLVQGSYNEQFF.

This clone turned up a few times. The same CDR3 can be traced to other DNA sequences in this sample. J is TRBJ1-2 and V is TRBV5-6; TRBD1 might be the D (5 bases). Germline V gives CDR1 SGHDT, CDR2 YYEEEE. V lost 4 bases, J lost 4 bases, and 8 bases lay in between. The CDR3 loop spans 12 amino acids. The CDR3 is CASSPTGYGYTF. The CDR3 nucleotides are TGTGCCAGCAGCCCTACAGGCTATGGCTACACCTTC.

In this sample, this clone turned up a few times. Other DNA sequences in the sample encode the same CDR3. The rearrangement links TRBV18 to TRBJ2-3; unclear D gene. The CDR3 spans 13 residues. Germline V gene data show CDR1 as KGHSH and CDR2 as LQKENI. Trimming removed 3 bases at V and 0 bases at J, with 4 bases between. The CDR3 sequence: CASSPASTDTQYF. In nucleotides, the CDR3 is TGTGCCAGCTCACCGGCTAGCACAGATACGCAGTATTTT.

The chain's CDR3 is CASSPWMTGRSTEAFF. For the CDR3, the DNA is TGTGCCAGCAGCCCATGGATGACAGGGAGGAGCACTGAAGCTTTCTTT. This chain links TRBV9 with TRBJ1-1; 7 bases align to TRBD1. V lost 4 bases and J lost 4; bases outside the gene matches: 13. The CDR3 runs 16 residues. Germline loops: CDR1 SGDLS, CDR2 YYNGEE.

The chain joins TRBV5-1 to TRBJ2-7, with TRBD1 as a possible D gene (7 bases). The V and J ends lost 7 bases and 3 bases respectively, with 14 bases between them. Germline V gene data show CDR1 as SGHRS and CDR2 as YFSETQ. This CDR3 comprises 13 residues. This CDR3 reads CASGTRQGYEQYF. The CDR3 DNA reads TGCGCCAGCGGGACTCGACAGGGCTACGAGCAGTACTTC. Filled out from reference TRBV5-1 and TRBJ2-7, the complete variable domain reads KAGVTQTPRYLIKTRGQQVTLSCSPISGHRSVSWYQQTPGQGLQFLFEYFSETQRNKGNFPGRFSGRQFSNSRSEMNVSTLELGDSALYLCASGTRQGYEQYFGPGTRLTVT.

This clone has more than one count but fewer than ten. V gene TRBV19 combines with J gene TRBJ2-7; D not resolved. The V gene lost 4 bases and the J gene lost 3 bases, with 13 bases spanning the gap. The length of the CDR3 is 14 residues. The germline CDR1 and CDR2 sequences are LNHDA and SQIVND (reference sequence). In DNA form, the CDR3 reads TGTGCCAGTAGTACCACCCGACTGGGCTACGAGCAGTACTTC. Protein sequence: CASSTTRLGYEQYF.

V and J are TRBV2 and TRBJ1-5; D gene unclear. CDR3 length: 12 residues. Germline assignment: CDR1 SNHLY and CDR2 FYNNEI. Trimming cost V 6 bases and J 9 bases, with 12 bases left between them. CDR3 nucleotide sequence: TGTGCCAGCAGGGCATACAGTGTGCCCCAGCATTTT. Translating gives CASRAYSVPQHF.

The J gene is TRBJ2-3, the V gene TRBV7-3, with D possibly being TRBD1 (5 bases). V lost 5 bases to trimming and J lost 0 bases, with 9 bases between them. Germline lookup yields CDR1 SGHTA and CDR2 FQGTGA. The CDR3 contains 14 residues. The CDR3 loop is CASSRGSSTDTQYF. CDR3 DNA: TGTGCCAGCAGCAGGGGTAGTAGCACAGATACGCAGTATTTT.

In this sample, this clone turned up a few times. This CDR3 reads CASSVGPRGNTEAFF. Here the CDR3 DNA reads TGCGCCAGCAGCGTGGGGCCCCGAGGGAACACTGAAGCTTTCTTT. This chain connects TRBV5-1 to TRBJ1-1; D may be TRBD1 (5 bases). Germline CDR1 reads SGHRS; CDR2 reads YFSETQ. Trimming removed 4 bases from V and 1 base from J, with 14 bases in between. This CDR3 is 15 amino acids long.